The 3 T cell receptor beta chains presented below share a single source sample, sequenced in a study of T cell responses to AZD1222 COVID-19 vaccine. Assay used: immunoSEQ multiplex PCR; TCRdb lists only in-frame clones, some missing. The sample comprises around 180,000 clones, over 80% of which are singletons, and 2.5% to 3% rests with the top ten. The sequenced sample was peripheral blood, obtained on day 0 of MenACWY control vaccination. The receptors stem from an adult in good health.

This sequence joins TRBV7-2 and TRBJ1-5; 7 nucleotides align to TRBD1. The CDR3 contains 16 residues. Germline V gene sequence: CDR1 SGHTA, CDR2 FQGNSA. J lost 5 bases, V lost 1 base, and 8 bases had no gene match. In DNA, the CDR3 is TGTGCCAGCAGCTTAGAGGCAGGGGGATTATATCAGCCCCAGCATTTT. Translation: CASSLEAGGLYQPQHF.

This chain connects TRBV29-1 to TRBJ2-2; the match to TRBD2 covers 7 bases. The CDR3 is 13 residues long. Germline V gene sequence: CDR1 SQVTM, CDR2 ANQGSEA. Trimming at V came to 6 bases and at J to 5 bases, leaving 6 bases not matched to a gene. DNA for the CDR3: TGCAGCGTCCGTCAGGGAGGGACCGGGGAGCTGTTTTTT. This translates into CSVRQGGTGELFF.

The chain recombines TRBV29-1 with TRBJ2-1; D unclear. This CDR3 has 12 residues. Germline assignment: CDR1 SQVTM and CDR2 ANQGSEA. Trimming left V 3 bases short and J 8 bases short, with 11 bases between. In nucleotides, the CDR3 is TGCAGCGTTGAGTACCATAGGGATGAGCAGTTCTTC. Amino acid sequence: CSVEYHRDEQFF.